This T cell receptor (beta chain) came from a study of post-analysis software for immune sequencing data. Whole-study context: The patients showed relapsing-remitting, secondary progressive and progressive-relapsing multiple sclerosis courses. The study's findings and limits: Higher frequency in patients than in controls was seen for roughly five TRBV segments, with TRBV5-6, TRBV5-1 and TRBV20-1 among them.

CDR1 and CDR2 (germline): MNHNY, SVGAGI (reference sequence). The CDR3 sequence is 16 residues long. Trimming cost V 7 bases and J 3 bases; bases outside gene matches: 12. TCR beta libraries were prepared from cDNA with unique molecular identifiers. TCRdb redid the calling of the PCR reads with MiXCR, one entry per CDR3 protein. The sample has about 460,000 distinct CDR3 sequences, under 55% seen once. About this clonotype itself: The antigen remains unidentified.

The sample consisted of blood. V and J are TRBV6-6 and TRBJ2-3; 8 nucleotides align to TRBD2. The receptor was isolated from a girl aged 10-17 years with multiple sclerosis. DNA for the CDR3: TGTGCCAGCACCAACCAAGCGGGAGTTGAGACAGATACGCAGTATTTT. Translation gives CASTNQAGVETDTQYF.